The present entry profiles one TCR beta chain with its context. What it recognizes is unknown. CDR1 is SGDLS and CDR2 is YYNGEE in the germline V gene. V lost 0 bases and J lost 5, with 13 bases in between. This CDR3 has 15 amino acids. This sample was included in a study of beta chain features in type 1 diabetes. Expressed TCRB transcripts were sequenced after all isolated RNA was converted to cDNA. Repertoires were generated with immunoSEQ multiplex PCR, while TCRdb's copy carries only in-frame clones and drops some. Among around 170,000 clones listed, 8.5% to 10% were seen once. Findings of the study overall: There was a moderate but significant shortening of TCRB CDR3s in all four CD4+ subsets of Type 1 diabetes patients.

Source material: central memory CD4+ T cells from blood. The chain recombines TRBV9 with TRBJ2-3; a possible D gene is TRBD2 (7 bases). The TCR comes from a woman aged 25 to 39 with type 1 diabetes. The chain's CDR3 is CASSVAWGGLDTQYF. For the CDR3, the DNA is TGTGCCAGCAGCGTAGCATGGGGGGGGCTAGATACGCAGTATTTT.